This T cell receptor (beta chain) is drawn from a study of OX40 agonist ivuxolimab in advanced cancers. Turning to the study itself: Earlier anti-PD-1, anti-PD-L1 or anti-CTLA-4 therapy was permitted; roughly 40% had received some. Partial response was recorded in three patients: one hepatocellular carcinoma and two cutaneous melanoma cases.

CDR1 and CDR2 from the germline V gene are SGHDT and YYEEEE. The CDR3 spans 16 residues. J lost 4 bases, V lost 0 bases, and 9 bases had no gene match. Clones were read by immunoSEQ multiplex PCR, and TCRdb kept only the in-frame ones, dropping some. The data contain approximately 59,000 clones, around 85% of them singletons. This clonotype was sampled from an adult with an advanced solid tumor such as melanoma, head and neck, liver or kidney cancer. The input for sequencing was CD4+ or CD8+ T cells sorted from blood, taken in a trial of the OX40 agonist ivuxolimab. This chain links TRBV5-6 with TRBJ2-5; TRBD1 matches at 7 bases. As DNA, the CDR3 is TGTGCCAGCAGCTTGGGCAACAGGGGTGGTAGAGAGACCCAGTACTTC. It is translated as CASSLGNRGGRETQYF.